The following is a T cell receptor beta chain sequence with its context. Participants were aged about 18 to 100 years from about two dozen US areas. Clinical history as reported by participants underpinned cohort assignment. The source of the sample is a study of blood T cell repertoires in COVID-19. Study as a whole: Sources were T cells, B-cell-depleted T cells, or PBMCs; the material itself was cDNA or gDNA.

Sequencing was performed with immunoSEQ multiplex PCR; in TCRdb, only in-frame clones are kept and a portion is missing. The sample gives hundreds of thousands of clones, around 87% of which show up once; less than 2.5% is in the top ten. Germline loops: CDR1 LNHNV, CDR2 YYDKDF (reference sequence). CDR3 length: 18 residues. V lost 0 bases, J lost 3 bases, and 5 bases stayed unmatched. The source of this sequence is a middle-aged man in a cohort exposed to, infected with or recovered from COVID-19 (not recorded which). Sample: PBMCs or T cells enriched from blood (not recorded which). V and J are TRBV15 and TRBJ2-3, with 14 bases identical to TRBD2. The CDR3 protein is CATSREYGTSGRTDTQYF. The CDR3 DNA reads as TGTGCCACCAGCAGAGAGTACGGGACTAGCGGGAGAACAGATACGCAGTATTTT.